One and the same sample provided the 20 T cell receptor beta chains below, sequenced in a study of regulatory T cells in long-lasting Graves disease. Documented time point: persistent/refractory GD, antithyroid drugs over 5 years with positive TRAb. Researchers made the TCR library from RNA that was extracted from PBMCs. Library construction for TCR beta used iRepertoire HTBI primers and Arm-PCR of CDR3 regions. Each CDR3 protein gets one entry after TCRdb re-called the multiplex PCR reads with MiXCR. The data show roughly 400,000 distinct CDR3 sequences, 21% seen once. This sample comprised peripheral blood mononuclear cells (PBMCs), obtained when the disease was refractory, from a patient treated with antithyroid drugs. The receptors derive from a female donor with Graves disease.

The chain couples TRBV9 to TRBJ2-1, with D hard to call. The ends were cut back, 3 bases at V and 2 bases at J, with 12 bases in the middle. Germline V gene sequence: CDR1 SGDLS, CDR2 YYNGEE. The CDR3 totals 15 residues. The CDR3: CASSDSSATYNEQFF. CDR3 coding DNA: TGTGCCAGCAGCGACTCGTCCGCTACCTACAATGAGCAGTTCTTC. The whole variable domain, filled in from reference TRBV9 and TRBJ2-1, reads DSGVTQTPKHLITATGQRVTLRCSPRSGDLSVYWYQQSLDQGLQFLIQYYNGEERAKGNILERFSAQQFPDLHSELNLSSLELGDSALYFCASSDSSATYNEQFFGPGTRLTVL.

The CDR3 region is CATSSSLSGSTYEQYF. CDR3 nucleotides: TGTGCCACCAGTTCATCCCTTAGCGGATCCACCTACGAGCAGTACTTC. The rearrangement joins TRBV24-1 to TRBJ2-7, with a tentative D call TRBD2 (6 bases). Germline-derived CDR1 and CDR2 are KGHDR and SFDVKD. The CDR3 totals 16 residues. V lost 6 bases to trimming and J lost 2 bases, with 19 bases between them.

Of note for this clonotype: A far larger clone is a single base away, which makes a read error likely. CDR3 in DNA: TGTGCCAGCAGTGAAGGGGGTAGCAAGGAGACCCAGTACTTC. It translates to CASSEGGSKETQYF. The rearrangement links TRBV28 to TRBJ2-5; D might be TRBD1 (6 bases). CDR1 is MDHEN and CDR2 is SYDVKM in the germline V gene. V was trimmed by 5 bases and J by 5 bases, leaving 15 bases between them. CDR3 length equals 14 residues.

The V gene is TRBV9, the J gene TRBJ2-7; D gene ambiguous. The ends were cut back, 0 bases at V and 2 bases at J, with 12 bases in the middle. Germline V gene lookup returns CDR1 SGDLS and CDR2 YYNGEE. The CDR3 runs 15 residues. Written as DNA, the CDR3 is TGTGCCAGCAGCGTAGCTGTTGGGATGGCCTACGAGCAGTACTTC. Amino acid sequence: CASSVAVGMAYEQYF.

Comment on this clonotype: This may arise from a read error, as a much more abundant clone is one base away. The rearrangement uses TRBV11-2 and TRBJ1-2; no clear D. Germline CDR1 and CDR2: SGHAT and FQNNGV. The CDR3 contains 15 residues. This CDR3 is CASSLGEEGWHGFTF. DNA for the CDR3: TGTGCCAGCAGCTTAGGGGAGGAGGGCTGGCATGGCTTCACCTTC.

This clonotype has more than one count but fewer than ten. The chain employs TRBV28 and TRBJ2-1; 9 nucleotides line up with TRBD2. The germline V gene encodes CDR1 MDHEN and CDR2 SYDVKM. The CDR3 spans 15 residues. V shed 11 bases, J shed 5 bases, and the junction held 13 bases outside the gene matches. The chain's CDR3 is CASSRAGGPHNEQFF. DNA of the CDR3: TGTGCCTCCTCGAGGGCGGGAGGGCCACACAATGAGCAGTTCTTC.

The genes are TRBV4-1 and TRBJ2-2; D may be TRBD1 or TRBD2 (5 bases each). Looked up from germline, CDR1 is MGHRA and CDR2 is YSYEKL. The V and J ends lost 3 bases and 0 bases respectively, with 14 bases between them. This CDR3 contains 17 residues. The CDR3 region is CASSQMRGEANTGELFF. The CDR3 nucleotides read TGCGCCAGCAGCCAGATGAGGGGCGAGGCGAACACCGGGGAGCTGTTTTTT.

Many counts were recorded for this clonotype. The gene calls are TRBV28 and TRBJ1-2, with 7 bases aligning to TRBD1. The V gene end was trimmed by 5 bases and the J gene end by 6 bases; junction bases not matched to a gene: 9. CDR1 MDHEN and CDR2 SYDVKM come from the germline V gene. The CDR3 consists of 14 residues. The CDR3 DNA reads TGTGCCAGCAGTCTCCGACAGGGAGGCAATGGCTACACCTTC. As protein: CASSLRQGGNGYTF.

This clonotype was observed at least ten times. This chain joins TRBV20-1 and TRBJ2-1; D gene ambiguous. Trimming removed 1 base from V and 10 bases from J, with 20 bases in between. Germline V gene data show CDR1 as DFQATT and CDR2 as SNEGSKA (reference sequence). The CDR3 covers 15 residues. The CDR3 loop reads CSARVLGESTWEQFF. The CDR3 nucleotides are TGCAGTGCTAGAGTTTTGGGCGAGTCAACGTGGGAGCAGTTCTTC.

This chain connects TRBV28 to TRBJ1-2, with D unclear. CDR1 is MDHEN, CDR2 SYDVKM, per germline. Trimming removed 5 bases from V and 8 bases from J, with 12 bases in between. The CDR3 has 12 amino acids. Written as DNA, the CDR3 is TGTGCCAGCAGTACACCCGTCGGAGGCTACACCTTC. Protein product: CASSTPVGGYTF.

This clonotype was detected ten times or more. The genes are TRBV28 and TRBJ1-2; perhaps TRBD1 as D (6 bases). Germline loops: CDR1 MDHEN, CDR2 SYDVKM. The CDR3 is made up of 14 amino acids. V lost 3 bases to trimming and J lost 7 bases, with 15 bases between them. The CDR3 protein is CASSFVAGARGYTF. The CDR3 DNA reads TGTGCCAGCAGTTTTGTCGCGGGGGCGCGTGGCTACACCTTC.

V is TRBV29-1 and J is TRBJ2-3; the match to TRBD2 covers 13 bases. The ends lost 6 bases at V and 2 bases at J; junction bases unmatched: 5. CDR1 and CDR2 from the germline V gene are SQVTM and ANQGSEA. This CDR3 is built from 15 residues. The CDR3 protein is CSVVGLAGPTDTQYF. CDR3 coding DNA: TGCAGCGTCGTGGGACTAGCGGGACCCACAGATACGCAGTATTTT.

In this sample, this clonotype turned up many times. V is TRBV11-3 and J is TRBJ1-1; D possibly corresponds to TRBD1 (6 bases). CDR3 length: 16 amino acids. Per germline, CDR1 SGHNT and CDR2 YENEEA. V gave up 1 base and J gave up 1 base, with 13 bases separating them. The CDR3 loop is CASSLVGTLSNTEAFF. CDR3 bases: TGTGCCAGCAGCTTAGTCGGGACACTTTCGAACACTGAAGCTTTCTTT.

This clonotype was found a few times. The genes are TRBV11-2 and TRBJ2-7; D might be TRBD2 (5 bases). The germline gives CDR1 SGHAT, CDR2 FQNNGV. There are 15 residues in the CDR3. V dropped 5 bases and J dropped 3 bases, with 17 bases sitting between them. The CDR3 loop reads CASSPWGSDYYEQYF. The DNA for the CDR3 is TGTGCCAGCAGCCCCTGGGGTAGCGACTACTACGAGCAGTACTTC.

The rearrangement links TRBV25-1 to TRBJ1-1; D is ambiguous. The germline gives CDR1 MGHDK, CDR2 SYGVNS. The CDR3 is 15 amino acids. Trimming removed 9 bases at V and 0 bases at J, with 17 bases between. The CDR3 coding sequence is TGTGCCAGGCCCTTAGAGACTGAAATGAACACTGAAGCTTTCTTT. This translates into CARPLETEMNTEAFF.

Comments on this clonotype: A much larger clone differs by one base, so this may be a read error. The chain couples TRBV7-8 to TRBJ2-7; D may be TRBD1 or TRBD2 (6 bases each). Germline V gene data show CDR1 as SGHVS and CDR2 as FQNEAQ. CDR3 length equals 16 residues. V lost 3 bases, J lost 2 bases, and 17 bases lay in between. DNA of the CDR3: TGTGCCAGCAGCTTGCGAGGGGGTAGCGGTACCTACGAGCAGTACTTC. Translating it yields CASSLRGGSGTYEQYF.

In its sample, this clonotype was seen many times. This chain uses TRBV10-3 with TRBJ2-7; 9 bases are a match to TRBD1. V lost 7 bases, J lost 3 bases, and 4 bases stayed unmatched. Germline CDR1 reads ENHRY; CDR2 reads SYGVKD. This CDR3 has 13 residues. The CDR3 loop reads CAINPGQGYEQYF. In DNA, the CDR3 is TGTGCCATCAATCCGGGACAGGGCTACGAGCAGTACTTC.

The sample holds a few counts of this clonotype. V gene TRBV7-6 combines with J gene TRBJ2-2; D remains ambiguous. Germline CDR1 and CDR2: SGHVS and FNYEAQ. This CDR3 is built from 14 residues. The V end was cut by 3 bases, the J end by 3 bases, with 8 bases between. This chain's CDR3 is CASSFSEHTGELFF. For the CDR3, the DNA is TGTGCCAGCAGCTTCTCCGAACACACCGGGGAGCTGTTTTTT.

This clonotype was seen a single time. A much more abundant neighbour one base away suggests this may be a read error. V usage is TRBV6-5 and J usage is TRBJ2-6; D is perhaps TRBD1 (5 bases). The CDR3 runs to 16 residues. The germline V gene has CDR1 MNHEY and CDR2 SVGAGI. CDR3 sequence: CASSYALAAGANVPTF. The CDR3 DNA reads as TGTGCCAGCAGTTACGCCCTCGCAGCTGGGGCCAACGTCCCGACTTTC.

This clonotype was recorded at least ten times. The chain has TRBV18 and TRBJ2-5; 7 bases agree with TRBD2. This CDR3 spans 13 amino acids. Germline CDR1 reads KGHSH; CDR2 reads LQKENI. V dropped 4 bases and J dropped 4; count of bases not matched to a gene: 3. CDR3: CASSRAGVETQYF. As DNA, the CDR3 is TGTGCCAGCTCACGGGCGGGAGTAGAGACCCAGTACTTC.